This TCR beta chain was profiled in a study of control samples from healthy donors and cancer patients. The repertoire was sequenced with immunoSEQ multiplex PCR; TCRdb's copy has only in-frame clones and lacks some. The sample lists more than 90,000 clones; approximately 90% were seen once. The germline V and J ends were trimmed by 2 bases and 5 bases, with 15 bases remaining between them. CDR3 size: 16 residues. Germline lookup yields CDR1 KGHDR and CDR2 SFDVKD. The sample holds many counts of this clone. V usage is TRBV24-1 and J usage is TRBJ2-1; a possible D gene is TRBD2 (6 bases). This clonotype originated in a man aged 25-45 years in good health. Material: blood. The CDR3 DNA reads as TGTGCCACCAGTGATTATAGAGCGGAGGGGCACAATGAGCAGTTCTTC. As protein: CATSDYRAEGHNEQFF.